This record covers a single T cell receptor beta chain. Its antigen is currently unknown. This entry comes from a study of cytomegalovirus exposure and HLA in healthy donors. General study findings and limits: With high specificity and sensitivity, the classifier reportedly diagnosed cytomegalovirus status. Overall, approximately 150 TCR beta chains were annotated as cytomegalovirus-associated.

PCR primers comprised 60 Vbeta and 13 Jbeta primers. The repertoire was sequenced with immunoSEQ multiplex PCR; TCRdb's copy has only in-frame clones and lacks some. The sample yields 150,000 to 200,000 clones, about three quarters seen once. CDR1 MNHEY and CDR2 SVGAGI come from the germline V gene. Trimming shortened V by 5 bases and J by 1 base, and 12 bases separated the two germline ends. The CDR3 is 15 residues long. The material sequenced was PBMCs. The chain is built from TRBV6-5 and TRBJ1-5; D is unresolved. This sequence originates from a woman in her thirties or forties in good health and CMV-seropositive. CDR3 sequence (DNA): TGTGCCAGCAGTCTCCGGGGTTCCAGCAATCAGCCCCAGCATTTT. Protein product: CASSLRGSSNQPQHF.